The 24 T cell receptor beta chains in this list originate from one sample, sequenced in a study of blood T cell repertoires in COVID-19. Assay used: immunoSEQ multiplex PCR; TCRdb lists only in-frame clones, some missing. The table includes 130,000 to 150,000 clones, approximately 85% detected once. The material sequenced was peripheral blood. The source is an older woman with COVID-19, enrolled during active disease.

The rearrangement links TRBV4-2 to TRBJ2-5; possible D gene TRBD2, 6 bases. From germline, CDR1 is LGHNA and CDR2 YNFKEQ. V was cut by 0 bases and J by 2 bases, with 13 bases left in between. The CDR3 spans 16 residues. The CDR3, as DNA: TGTGCCAGCAGCCAAGAGGTGTCTAGCGATCAAGAGACCCAGTACTTC. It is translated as CASSQEVSSDQETQYF.

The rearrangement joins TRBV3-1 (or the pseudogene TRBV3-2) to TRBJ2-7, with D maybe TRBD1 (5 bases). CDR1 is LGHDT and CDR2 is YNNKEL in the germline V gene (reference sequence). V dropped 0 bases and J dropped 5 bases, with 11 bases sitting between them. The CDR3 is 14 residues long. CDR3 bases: TGTGCCAGCAGCCAAGATACCAGGGAAGACGAGCAGTACTTC. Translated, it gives CASSQDTREDEQYF.

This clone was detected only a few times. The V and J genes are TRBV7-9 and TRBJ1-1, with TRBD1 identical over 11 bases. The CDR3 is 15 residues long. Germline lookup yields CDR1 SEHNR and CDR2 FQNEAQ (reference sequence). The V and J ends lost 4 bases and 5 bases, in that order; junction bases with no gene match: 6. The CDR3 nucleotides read TGTGCCAGCAGCTACCGGACAGGGGGCTCGACTGAAGCTTTCTTT. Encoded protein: CASSYRTGGSTEAFF.

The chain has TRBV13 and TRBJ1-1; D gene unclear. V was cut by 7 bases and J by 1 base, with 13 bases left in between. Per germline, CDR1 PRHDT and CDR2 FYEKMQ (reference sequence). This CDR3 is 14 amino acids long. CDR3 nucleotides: TGTGCCAGCACCCAACAGATGGGGAACACTGAAGCTTTCTTT. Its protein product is CASTQQMGNTEAFF.

CDR3 coding DNA: TGTGCCACCAGTGATTGGGCAGGGGTTCCCGGGGAGCTGTTTTTT. It translates to CATSDWAGVPGELFF. This chain connects TRBV24-1 to TRBJ2-2; TRBD1 might be the D (6 bases). Germline assignment: CDR1 KGHDR and CDR2 SFDVKD. This CDR3 has 15 amino acids. Trimming pared 2 bases from V and 6 bases from J, leaving 12 bases between.

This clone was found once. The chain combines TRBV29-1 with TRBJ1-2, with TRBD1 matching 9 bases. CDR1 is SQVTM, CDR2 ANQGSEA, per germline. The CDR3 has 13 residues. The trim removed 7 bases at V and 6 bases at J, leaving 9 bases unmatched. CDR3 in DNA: TGCAGCGGACTACGGGGACAGGGCAATGGCTACACCTTC. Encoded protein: CSGLRGQGNGYTF.

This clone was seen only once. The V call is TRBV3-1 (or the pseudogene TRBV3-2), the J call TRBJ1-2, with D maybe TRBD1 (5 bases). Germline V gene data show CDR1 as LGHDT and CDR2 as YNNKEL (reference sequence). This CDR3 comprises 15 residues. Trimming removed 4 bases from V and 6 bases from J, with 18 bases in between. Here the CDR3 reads CASSRRQGGIHGYTF. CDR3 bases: TGTGCCAGCAGCCGCCGTCAGGGAGGAATACATGGCTACACCTTC.

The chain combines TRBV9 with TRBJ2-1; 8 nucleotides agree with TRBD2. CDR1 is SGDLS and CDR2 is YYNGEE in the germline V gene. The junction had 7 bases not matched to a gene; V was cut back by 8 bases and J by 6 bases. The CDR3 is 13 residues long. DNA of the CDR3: TGTGCCAGTAAAGCGGGGGAATCCAATGAGCAGTTCTTC. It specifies CASKAGESNEQFF.

The CDR3, as DNA: TGTGCCAGCAGCTTAGCGCTGGCAGGGTATGGCTACACCTTC. It codes for CASSLALAGYGYTF. The chain has TRBV7-8 and TRBJ1-2; D possibly corresponds to TRBD1 (5 bases). V lost 0 bases, J lost 5 bases, and 10 bases lay in between. CDR1 and CDR2 (germline): SGHVS, FQNEAQ. The CDR3 contains 14 residues.

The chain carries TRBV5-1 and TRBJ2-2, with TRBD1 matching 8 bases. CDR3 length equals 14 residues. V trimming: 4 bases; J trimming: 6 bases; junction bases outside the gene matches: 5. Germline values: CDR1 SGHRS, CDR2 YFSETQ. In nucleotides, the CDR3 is TGCGCCAGCAGCGACGTGACAGGGGCCGGGGAGCTGTTTTTT. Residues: CASSDVTGAGELFF.

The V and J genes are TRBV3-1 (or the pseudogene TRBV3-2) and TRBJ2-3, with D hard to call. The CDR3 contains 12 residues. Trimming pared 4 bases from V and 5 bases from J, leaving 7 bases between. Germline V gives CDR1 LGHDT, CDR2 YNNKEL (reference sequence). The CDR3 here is CASSLTRDTQYF. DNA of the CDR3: TGTGCCAGCAGCCTAACCAGAGATACGCAGTATTTT.

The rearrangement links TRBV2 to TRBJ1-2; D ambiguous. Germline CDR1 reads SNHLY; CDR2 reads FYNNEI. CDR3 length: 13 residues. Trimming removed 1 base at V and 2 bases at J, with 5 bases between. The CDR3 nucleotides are TGTGCCAGCAGTGAAGACCGGAACTATGGCTACACCTTC. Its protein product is CASSEDRNYGYTF.

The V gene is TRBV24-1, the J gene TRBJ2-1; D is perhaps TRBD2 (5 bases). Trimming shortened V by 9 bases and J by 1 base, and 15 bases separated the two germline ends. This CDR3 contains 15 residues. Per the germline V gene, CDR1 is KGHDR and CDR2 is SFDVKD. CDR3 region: CATGLGVGSYNEQFF. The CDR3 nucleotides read TGTGCCACCGGCCTCGGGGTAGGGTCCTACAATGAGCAGTTCTTC.

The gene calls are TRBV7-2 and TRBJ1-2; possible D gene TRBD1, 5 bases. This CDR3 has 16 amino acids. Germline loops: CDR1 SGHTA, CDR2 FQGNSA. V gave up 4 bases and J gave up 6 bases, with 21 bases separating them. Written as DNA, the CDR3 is TGTGCCAGCAGCTGGACAACTGGGGTAACCGTGAATGGCTACACCTTC. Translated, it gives CASSWTTGVTVNGYTF.

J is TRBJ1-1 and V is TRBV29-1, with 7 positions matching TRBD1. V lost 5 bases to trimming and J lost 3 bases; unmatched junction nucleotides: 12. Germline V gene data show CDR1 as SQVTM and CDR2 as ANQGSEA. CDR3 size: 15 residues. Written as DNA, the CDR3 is TGCAGCGTTTTTGGACAGGCCGGGGTTTACACTGAAGCTTTCTTT. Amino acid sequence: CSVFGQAGVYTEAFF.

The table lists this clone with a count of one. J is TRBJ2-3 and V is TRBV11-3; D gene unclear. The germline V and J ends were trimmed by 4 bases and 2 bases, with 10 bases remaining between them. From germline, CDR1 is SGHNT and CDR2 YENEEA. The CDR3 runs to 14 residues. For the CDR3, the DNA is TGTGCCAGCAGCTCCGAGACTGTCACAGATACGCAGTATTTT. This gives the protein CASSSETVTDTQYF.

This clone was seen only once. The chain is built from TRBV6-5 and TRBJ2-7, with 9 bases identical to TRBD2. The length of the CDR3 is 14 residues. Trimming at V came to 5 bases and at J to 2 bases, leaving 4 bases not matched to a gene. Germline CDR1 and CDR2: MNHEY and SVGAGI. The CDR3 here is CASSLKRGAYEQYF. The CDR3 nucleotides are TGTGCCAGCAGTCTAAAGCGGGGGGCCTACGAGCAGTACTTC.

Here the CDR3 DNA reads TGTGCCAGCAATCACAGGGAGAACACTGAAGCTTTCTTT. Its translation is CASNHRENTEAFF. The chain combines TRBV5-6 with TRBJ1-1; D is possibly TRBD1 (6 bases). CDR1 is SGHDT and CDR2 is YYEEEE in the germline V gene. Trimming took off 6 bases at V and 1 base at J, with 10 bases between the two ends. This CDR3 has 13 residues.

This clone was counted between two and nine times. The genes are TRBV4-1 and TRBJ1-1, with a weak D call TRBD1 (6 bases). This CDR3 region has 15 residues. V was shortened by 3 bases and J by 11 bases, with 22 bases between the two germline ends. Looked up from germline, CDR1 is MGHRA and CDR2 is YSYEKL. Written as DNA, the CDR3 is TGCGCCAGCAGCCAGGACCCCTCCCAGGGGAGTCGGGCTTTCTTT. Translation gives CASSQDPSQGSRAFF.

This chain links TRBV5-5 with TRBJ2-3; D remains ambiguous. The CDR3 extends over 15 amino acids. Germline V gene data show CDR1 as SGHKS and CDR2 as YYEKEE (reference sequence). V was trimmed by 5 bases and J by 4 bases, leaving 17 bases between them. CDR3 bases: TGTGCCAGCAGTCGAGCTGCGATCATATCAGATACGCAGTATTTT. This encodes CASSRAAIISDTQYF.

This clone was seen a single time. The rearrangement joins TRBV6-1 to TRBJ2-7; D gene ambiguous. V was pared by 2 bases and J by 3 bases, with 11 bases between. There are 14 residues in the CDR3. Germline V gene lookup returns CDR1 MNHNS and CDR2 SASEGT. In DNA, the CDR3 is TGTGCCAGCAGTGAAACGGCAGGAAGCTACGAGCAGTACTTC. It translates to CASSETAGSYEQYF.

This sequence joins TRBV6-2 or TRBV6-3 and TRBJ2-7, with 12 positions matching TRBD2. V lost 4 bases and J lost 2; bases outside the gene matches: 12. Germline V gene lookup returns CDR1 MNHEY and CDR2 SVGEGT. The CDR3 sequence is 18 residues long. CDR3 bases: TGTGCCAGCAGTTCCATTTCCCCTACTAGCGGGAGGCCCTACGAGCAGTACTTC. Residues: CASSSISPTSGRPYEQYF.

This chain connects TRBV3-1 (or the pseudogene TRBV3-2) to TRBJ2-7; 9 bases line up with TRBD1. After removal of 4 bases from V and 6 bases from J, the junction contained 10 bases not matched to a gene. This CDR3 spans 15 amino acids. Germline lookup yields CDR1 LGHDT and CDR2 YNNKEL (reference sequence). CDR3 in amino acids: CASSRPRDRDPEQYF. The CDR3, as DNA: TGTGCCAGCAGCCGGCCCCGGGACAGGGACCCCGAGCAGTACTTC.

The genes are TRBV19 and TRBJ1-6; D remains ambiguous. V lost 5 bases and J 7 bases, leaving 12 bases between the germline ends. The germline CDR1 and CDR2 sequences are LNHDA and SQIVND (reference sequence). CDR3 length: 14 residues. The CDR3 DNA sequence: TGTGCCAGTAGTGTGACAAAAAGGAATTCACCCCTCCACTTT. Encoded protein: CASSVTKRNSPLHF.